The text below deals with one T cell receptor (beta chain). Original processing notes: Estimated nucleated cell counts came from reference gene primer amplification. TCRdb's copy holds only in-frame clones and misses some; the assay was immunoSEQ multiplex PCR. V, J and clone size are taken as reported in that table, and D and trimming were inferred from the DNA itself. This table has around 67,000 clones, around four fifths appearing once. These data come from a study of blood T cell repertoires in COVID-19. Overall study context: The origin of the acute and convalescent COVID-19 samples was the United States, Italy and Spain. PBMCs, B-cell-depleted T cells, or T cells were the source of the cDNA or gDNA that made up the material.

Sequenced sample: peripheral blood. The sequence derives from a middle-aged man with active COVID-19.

This chain's CDR3 is CATRWTPSSYEQYF. The CDR3 DNA is TGTGCCACCCGATGGACACCCAGCTCCTACGAGCAGTACTTC. The chain links TRBV15 to TRBJ2-7, with D possibly matching TRBD1 (5 bases). V was cut by 8 bases and J by 0 bases, with 14 bases left in between. The CDR3 is 14 amino acids. Germline CDR1 reads LNHNV; CDR2 reads YYDKDF (reference sequence).